Included here is one T cell receptor beta chain sequence, with context. Antigen specificity is unknown. This specimen comes from a study of T cells in narcolepsy. Study as a whole: Healthy controls were enrolled alongside patients with narcolepsy type 1 or type 2.

Per germline, CDR1 MNHNS and CDR2 SASEGT. Trimming left V 2 bases short and J 8 bases short, with 12 bases between. The CDR3 is 14 amino acids. Study outcomes and limitations: Healthy controls reportedly lacked the autoreactive clonotypes serially found in patients' blood. Autoreactive clone sequences were missing from some blood memory CD4+ repertoires. Autoreactive HCRT-specific and TRIB2-specific clonotypes were marked in same-patient CSF-versus-blood CD4+ comparisons.

Repertoires were generated with immunoSEQ multiplex PCR, while TCRdb's copy carries only in-frame clones and drops some. Altogether about 24,000 clones are present, about 60% being singletons, with the ten largest covering roughly 12%. J is TRBJ1-4 and V is TRBV6-1, with a weak D call TRBD1 (5 bases). The TCR sequence derives from a human donor in good health. The sequenced sample consisted of memory (CD45RA-) CD4+ T cells from blood. DNA for the CDR3: TGTGCCAGCAGTGAAACGGGGGGGGGAGAAAAACTGTTTTTT. Amino acid sequence: CASSETGGGEKLFF.